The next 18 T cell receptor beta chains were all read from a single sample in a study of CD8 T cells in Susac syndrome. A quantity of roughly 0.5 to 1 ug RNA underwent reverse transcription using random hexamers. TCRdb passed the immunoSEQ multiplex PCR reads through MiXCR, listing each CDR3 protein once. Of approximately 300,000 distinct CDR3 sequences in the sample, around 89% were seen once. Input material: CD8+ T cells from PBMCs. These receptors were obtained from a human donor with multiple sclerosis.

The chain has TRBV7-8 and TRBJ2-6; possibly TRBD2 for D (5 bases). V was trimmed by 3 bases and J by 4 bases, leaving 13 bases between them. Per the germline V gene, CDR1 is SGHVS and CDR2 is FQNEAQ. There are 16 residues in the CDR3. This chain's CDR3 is CASSLVGSGGANVLTF. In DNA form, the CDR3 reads TGTGCCAGCAGCTTGGTCGGGTCGGGAGGGGCCAACGTCCTGACTTTC.

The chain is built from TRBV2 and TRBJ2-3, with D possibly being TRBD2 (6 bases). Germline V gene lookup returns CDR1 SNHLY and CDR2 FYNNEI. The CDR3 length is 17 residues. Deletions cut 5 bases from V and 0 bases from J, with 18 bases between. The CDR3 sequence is CASSRLGGGVSTDTQYF. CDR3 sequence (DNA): TGTGCCAGCAGTCGTCTCGGTGGAGGGGTTAGCACAGATACGCAGTATTTT.

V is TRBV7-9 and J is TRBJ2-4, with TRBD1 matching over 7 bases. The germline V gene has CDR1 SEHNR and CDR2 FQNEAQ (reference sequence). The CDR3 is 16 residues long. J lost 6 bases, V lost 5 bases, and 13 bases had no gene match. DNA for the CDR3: TGTGCCAGCAGCACTTACCTCCGGGACAGAGGAAACATTCAGTACTTC. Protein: CASSTYLRDRGNIQYF.

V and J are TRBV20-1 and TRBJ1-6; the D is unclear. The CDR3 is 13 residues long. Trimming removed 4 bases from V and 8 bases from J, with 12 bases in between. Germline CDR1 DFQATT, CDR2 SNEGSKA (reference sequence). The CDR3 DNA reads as TGCAGTGCTACCCGTCCATTAGATTCACCCCTCCACTTT. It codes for CSATRPLDSPLHF.

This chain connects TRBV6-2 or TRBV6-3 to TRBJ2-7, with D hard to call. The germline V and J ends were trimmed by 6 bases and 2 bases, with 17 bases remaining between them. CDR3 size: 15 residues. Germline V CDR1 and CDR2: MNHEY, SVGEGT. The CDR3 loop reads CASRLPVERTYEQYF. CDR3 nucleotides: TGTGCCAGCAGACTCCCCGTGGAACGGACCTACGAGCAGTACTTC.

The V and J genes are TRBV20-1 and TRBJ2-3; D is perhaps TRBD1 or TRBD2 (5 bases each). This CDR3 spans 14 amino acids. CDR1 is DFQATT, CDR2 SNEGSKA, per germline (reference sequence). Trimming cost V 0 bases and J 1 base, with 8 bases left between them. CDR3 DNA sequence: TGCAGTGCTAGAGATGTGGGGGGCACAGATACGCAGTATTTT. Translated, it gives CSARDVGGTDTQYF.

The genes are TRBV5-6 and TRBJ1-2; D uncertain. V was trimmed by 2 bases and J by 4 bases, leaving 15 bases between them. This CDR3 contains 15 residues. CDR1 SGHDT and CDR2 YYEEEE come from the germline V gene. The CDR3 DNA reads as TGTGCCAGCAGCTTAAACGGTGCCACCATCTATGGCTACACCTTC. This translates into CASSLNGATIYGYTF.

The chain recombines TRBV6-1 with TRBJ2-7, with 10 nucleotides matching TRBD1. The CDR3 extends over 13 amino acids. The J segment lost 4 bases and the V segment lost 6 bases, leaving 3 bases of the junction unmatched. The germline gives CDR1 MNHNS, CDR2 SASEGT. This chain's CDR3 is CASRGQGGYEQYF. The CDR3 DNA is TGTGCCAGCAGAGGACAGGGGGGATACGAGCAGTACTTC.

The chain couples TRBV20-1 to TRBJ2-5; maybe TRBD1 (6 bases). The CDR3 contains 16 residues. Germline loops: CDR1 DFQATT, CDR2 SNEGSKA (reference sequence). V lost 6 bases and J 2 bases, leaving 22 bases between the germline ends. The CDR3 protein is CSAETKLTGIQETQYF. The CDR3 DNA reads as TGCAGTGCCGAAACTAAGTTAACAGGGATTCAAGAGACCCAGTACTTC.

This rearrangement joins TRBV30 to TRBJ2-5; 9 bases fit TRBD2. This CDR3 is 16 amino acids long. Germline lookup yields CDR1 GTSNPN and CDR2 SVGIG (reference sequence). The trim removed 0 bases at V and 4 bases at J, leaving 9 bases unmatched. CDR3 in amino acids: CAWSVGRRGRGETQYF. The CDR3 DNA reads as TGTGCCTGGAGTGTCGGAAGGCGCGGGAGGGGAGAGACCCAGTACTTC.

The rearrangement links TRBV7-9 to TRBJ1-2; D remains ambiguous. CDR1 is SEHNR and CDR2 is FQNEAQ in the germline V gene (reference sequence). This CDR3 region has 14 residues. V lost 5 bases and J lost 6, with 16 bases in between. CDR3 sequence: CASSLQVDWDGYTF. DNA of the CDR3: TGTGCCAGCAGCCTGCAGGTAGATTGGGATGGCTACACCTTC.

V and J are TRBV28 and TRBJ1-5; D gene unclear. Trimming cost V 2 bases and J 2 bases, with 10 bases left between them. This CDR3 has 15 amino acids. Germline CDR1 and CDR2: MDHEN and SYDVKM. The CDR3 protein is CASSLIRAGNQPQHF. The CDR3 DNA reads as TGTGCCAGCAGTTTAATAAGGGCAGGCAATCAGCCCCAGCATTTT.

Here the CDR3 DNA reads TGCGCCAGCAGCCAACACCTGACAGGAATAAACTACGAGCAGTACTTC. Amino acids: CASSQHLTGINYEQYF. The chain carries TRBV4-3 and TRBJ2-7; D possibly corresponds to TRBD1 (6 bases). The germline V gene encodes CDR1 LGHNA and CDR2 YSLEER. With 2 bases removed from V and 3 bases from J, the gap between germline ends came to 17 bases. CDR3 length: 16 amino acids.

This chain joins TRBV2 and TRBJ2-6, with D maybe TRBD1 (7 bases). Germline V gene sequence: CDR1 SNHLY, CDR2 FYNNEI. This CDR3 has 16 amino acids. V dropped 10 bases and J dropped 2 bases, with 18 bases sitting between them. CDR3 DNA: TGTGCCATTGGACAGGTGGGAGGCCCTGGGGCCAACGTCCTGACTTTC. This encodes CAIGQVGGPGANVLTF.

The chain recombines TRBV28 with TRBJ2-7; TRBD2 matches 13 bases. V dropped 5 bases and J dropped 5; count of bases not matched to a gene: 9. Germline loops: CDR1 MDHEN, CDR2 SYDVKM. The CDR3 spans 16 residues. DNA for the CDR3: TGTGCCAGCAGTCCCCCCACTAGCGGGAGGGCGGACGAGCAGTACTTC. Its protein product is CASSPPTSGRADEQYF. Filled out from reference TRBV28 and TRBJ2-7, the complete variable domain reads DVKVTQSSRYLVKRTGEKVFLECVQDMDHENMFWYRQDPGLGLRLIYFSYDVKMKEKGDIPEGYSVSREKKERFSLILESASTNQTSMYLCASSPPTSGRADEQYFGPGTRLTVT.

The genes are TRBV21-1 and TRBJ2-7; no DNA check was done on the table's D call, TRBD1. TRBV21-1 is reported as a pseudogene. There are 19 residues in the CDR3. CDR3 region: CASSSCPRDRPNLSYEQYF. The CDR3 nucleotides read TGTGCCAGCAGCTCCTGCCCCCGGGACAGGCCCAACCTCTCCTACGAGCAGTACTTC.

Written as DNA, the CDR3 is TGCAGCGCCCCGCGCTACTCCACCGGGGAGCTGTTTTTT. It codes for CSAPRYSTGELFF. The J gene is TRBJ2-2, the V gene TRBV29-1; no reliable D call. The CDR3 spans 13 residues. Germline V gene lookup returns CDR1 SQVTM and CDR2 ANQGSEA. Between the trimmed V and J ends, which lost 7 bases and 4 bases, there was a span of 13 bases.

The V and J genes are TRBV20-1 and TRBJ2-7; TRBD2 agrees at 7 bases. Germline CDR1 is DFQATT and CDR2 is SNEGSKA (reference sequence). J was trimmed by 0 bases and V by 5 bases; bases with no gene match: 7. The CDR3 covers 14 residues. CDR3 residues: CSADSGTNSYEQYF. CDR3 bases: TGCAGTGCTGACAGCGGGACTAACTCCTACGAGCAGTACTTC.